This T cell receptor (beta chain) came from a study of T-cell memory formation after mild COVID-19. Study context: Among the donors, TCR clusters were largely specific to each donor.

V was clipped by 5 bases and J by 6 bases; unmatched bases: 5. Germline CDR1 and CDR2: SGHVS and FNYEAQ. This CDR3 contains 14 residues. Note on this clonotype: No antigen is known for it.

General study results and limits: Clones that got smaller from day 15 to 85 had even CD4/CD8, while clones growing later tipped toward CD4+. Second-wave clones with a day 37 peak had unconfirmed SARS-CoV-2 specificity.

With constant-segment primers, 5'RACE yielded cDNA libraries of TCR alpha and TCR beta that carried sample barcodes and UMIs. TCRdb redid the calling of the 5' RACE reads with MiXCR, one entry per CDR3 protein. The sample includes under 450,000 distinct CDR3 sequences, about 22% of them seen just once. The receptor was isolated from an adult woman who had mild COVID-19 (a few samples of this study predate the infection). Cell type and time point are not known. The sequencing input was PBMCs or a T cell subset sorted from them (not recorded which). This sequence joins TRBV7-6 and TRBJ2-5, with 11 bases aligning to TRBD1. CDR3 coding DNA: TGTGCCAGCAGCGACGGACAGGGGGCAAAGACCCAGTACTTC. Encoded protein: CASSDGQGAKTQYF. Full variable domain (rest looked up from reference TRBV7-6 and TRBJ2-5): GAGVSQSPRYKVTKRGQDVALRCDPISGHVSLYWYRQALGQGPEFLTYFNYEAQQDKSGLPNDRFSAERPEGSISTLTIQRTEQRDSAMYRCASSDGQGAKTQYFGPGTRLLVL.